The 12 T cell receptor beta chains in this list originate from one sample, sequenced in a study of brain T cells in children with intractable seizures. Sequenced by immunoSEQ multiplex PCR; TCRdb stores in-frame clones only, minus some. The sample has a few hundred thousand clones, nearly 95% seen once. Described time point: blood from clinic visit 5 months post-surgery; TSC patient then seizure free. Sequenced here: peripheral blood, sampled more than 4 months after surgery. These receptors were taken from a boy younger than two with tuberous sclerosis and intractable seizures.

This clone came up a few times. The rearrangement uses TRBV5-1 and TRBJ1-3; 7 bases fit TRBD1. The CDR3 contains 17 residues. V was clipped by 0 bases and J by 0 bases; unmatched bases: 6. Germline-derived CDR1 and CDR2 are SGHRS and YFSETQ. The CDR3 spells CASSLGTGPTSGNTIYF. The CDR3 coding sequence is TGCGCCAGCAGCTTGGGGACAGGACCAACCTCTGGAAACACCATATATTTT. Variable domain in full (rest from reference TRBV5-1 and TRBJ1-3): KAGVTQTPRYLIKTRGQQVTLSCSPISGHRSVSWYQQTPGQGLQFLFEYFSETQRNKGNFPGRFSGRQFSNSRSEMNVSTLELGDSALYLCASSLGTGPTSGNTIYFGEGSWLTVV.

Here the CDR3 reads CASSEGANEQFF. The CDR3 nucleotides are TGTGCCAGCAGCGAAGGGGCCAATGAGCAGTTCTTC. The chain is built from TRBV9 and TRBJ2-1; D possibly corresponds to TRBD1 (5 bases). V was clipped by 3 bases and J by 6 bases, with 7 bases between them. This CDR3 region has 12 residues. CDR1 is SGDLS and CDR2 is YYNGEE in the germline V gene. The entire variable domain, with the rest obtained from reference TRBV9 and TRBJ2-1, is as follows: DSGVTQTPKHLITATGQRVTLRCSPRSGDLSVYWYQQSLDQGLQFLIQYYNGEERAKGNILERFSAQQFPDLHSELNLSSLELGDSALYFCASSEGANEQFFGPGTRLTVL.

This rearrangement joins TRBV30 to TRBJ2-3; D gene uncertain. Between the trimmed V and J ends, which lost 6 bases and 7 bases, there was a span of 14 bases. Per the germline V gene, CDR1 is GTSNPN and CDR2 is SVGIG (reference sequence). This CDR3 has 12 residues. The CDR3 spells CACGPKFHTQYF. The CDR3 bases are TGTGCCTGTGGTCCAAAATTCCATACGCAGTATTTT.

The chain employs TRBV28 and TRBJ2-3, with a tentative D call TRBD2 (5 bases). The CDR3 runs 11 residues. CDR1 is MDHEN and CDR2 is SYDVKM in the germline V gene. V gave up 3 bases and J gave up 8 bases, with 6 bases separating them. CDR3: CASSLGVTQYF. The CDR3, as DNA: TGTGCCAGCAGTTTGGGAGTTACGCAGTATTTT.

The count of this clone is one. This chain links TRBV5-5 with TRBJ1-5; possibly TRBD1 for D (6 bases). Trimming took 4 bases from V and 6 from J, leaving 11 bases between them. This CDR3 comprises 13 residues. CDR1 and CDR2 (germline): SGHKS, YYEKEE (reference sequence). The CDR3 here is CASSPGVSQPQHF. Here the CDR3 DNA reads TGTGCCAGCAGCCCAGGGGTAAGTCAGCCCCAGCATTTT.

J is TRBJ1-5 and V is TRBV7-2; 8 bases are a match to TRBD1. The germline gives CDR1 SGHTA, CDR2 FQGNSA. V trimming: 4 bases; J trimming: 2 bases; junction bases outside the gene matches: 4. This CDR3 contains 15 residues. The DNA of the CDR3 is TGTGCCAGCAGCTCAGGGGGCGCAGGCAATCAGCCCCAGCATTTT. Protein sequence: CASSSGGAGNQPQHF.

This chain uses TRBV15 with TRBJ1-3; tentatively, D is TRBD1 (6 bases). Trimming took off 5 bases at V and 0 bases at J, with 8 bases between the two ends. Germline CDR1 reads LNHNV; CDR2 reads YYDKDF (reference sequence). This CDR3 has 14 residues. CDR3 residues: CATSPQGSGNTIYF. CDR3 nucleotide sequence: TGTGCCACCAGCCCACAGGGCTCTGGAAACACCATATATTTT.

J is TRBJ2-1 and V is TRBV4-2; D might be TRBD1 (6 bases). Germline-derived CDR1 and CDR2 are LGHNA and YNFKEQ. The CDR3 loop spans 14 amino acids. V lost 0 bases, J lost 9 bases, and 12 bases lay in between. The CDR3 DNA sequence: TGTGCCAGCAGCCAAGAAATAAGGGGGTTTGAGCAGTTCTTC. The encoded protein is CASSQEIRGFEQFF.

The chain joins TRBV7-2 to TRBJ1-2; D unclear. V was shortened by 1 base and J by 6 bases, with 3 bases between the two germline ends. The CDR3 extends over 11 amino acids. Germline CDR1 SGHTA, CDR2 FQGNSA. The CDR3 region is CASSLGDGYTF. The CDR3 DNA sequence: TGTGCCAGCAGCTTAGGAGATGGCTACACCTTC.

The rearrangement joins TRBV7-9 to TRBJ2-5; D is ambiguous. V lost 5 bases and J lost 2, with 18 bases in between. The germline CDR1 and CDR2 sequences are SEHNR and FQNEAQ (reference sequence). The CDR3 covers 16 residues. The CDR3 here is CASSRRLTSGQETQYF. For the CDR3, the DNA is TGTGCCAGCAGCCGACGTCTAACATCTGGACAAGAGACCCAGTACTTC.

The genes are TRBV6-1 and TRBJ2-7; D is tentatively TRBD1 or TRBD2 (5 bases each). The CDR3 contains 14 residues. Between the trimmed V and J ends, which lost 1 base and 5 bases, there was a span of 12 bases. Per the germline V gene, CDR1 is MNHNS and CDR2 is SASEGT. The CDR3 bases are TGTGCCAGCAGTGAAGTTGCAGGGCGGGACGAGCAGTACTTC. Its translation is CASSEVAGRDEQYF.

The chain joins TRBV20-1 to TRBJ1-4; 8 bases are shared with TRBD1. V was pared by 5 bases and J by 7 bases, with 0 bases of the junction left unmatched. CDR1 DFQATT and CDR2 SNEGSKA come from the germline V gene (reference sequence). The CDR3 runs 11 residues. The CDR3 is CSADRGEKLFF. The DNA of the CDR3 is TGCAGTGCTGACAGGGGTGAAAAACTGTTTTTT.